Listed below are T cell receptor beta chains from one sample, sequenced in a study of cytomegalovirus exposure and HLA in healthy donors. Here immunoSEQ multiplex PCR was the method, and the copy in TCRdb shows in-frame clones only, minus some. In the table there are approximately 74,000 clones, roughly 80% of which are singletons. The sample consisted of PBMCs. The source of these receptors is a woman aged 40 to 55 in good health and CMV-seronegative. The CDR3 runs from the conserved cysteine through the conserved F or W. A D gene is named only where the DNA matches it firmly. Only some rows state a clone size, as once, few, many or a class for expanded clones.

clone size	V gene	J gene	D gene	CDR3 DNA	CDR3 protein
once	TRBV5-6	TRBJ1-4	TRBD1	TGTGCCAGCAGCTTGGCCGGGACAGGGGAGGAAAAACTGTTTTTT	CASSLAGTGEEKLFF
NA	TRBV5-4	TRBJ1-3	TRBD1	TGTGCCAGCAGCTTGCGCGACAGGGGCGGTGGAAACACCATATATTTT	CASSLRDRGGGNTIYF
NA	TRBV7-2	TRBJ1-4	NA	TGTGCCAGCAGCTTAGGTCCCCCCTCAGGGGCGAACGAAAAACTGTTTTTT	CASSLGPPSGANEKLFF
NA	TRBV5-6	TRBJ2-3	TRBD1	TGTGCCAGCAGCTTACTGACAGGGACCACAGATACGCAGTATTTT	CASSLLTGTTDTQYF
NA	TRBV19	TRBJ1-6	NA	TGTGCCAGTAGTCCATCAGGCAGAACTTCGTATAATTCACCCCTCCACTTT	CASSPSGRTSYNSPLHF
few	TRBV29-1	TRBJ2-3	TRBD1	TGCAGCGTACTTGGGACAGGGGGCACAGATACGCAGTATTTT	CSVLGTGGTDTQYF
NA	TRBV7-9	TRBJ1-1	NA	TGTGCCAGCAGCCCGGGACTTACGAACACTGAAGCTTTCTTT	CASSPGLTNTEAFF
NA	TRBV4-1	TRBJ2-2	TRBD2	TGCGCCAGCAGCCAGACTAGCGGGGACTACACCGGGGAGCTGTTTTTT	CASSQTSGDYTGELFF
few	TRBV7-9	TRBJ1-2	NA	TGTGCCAGCTCCTCGACGGGGTGGGATTGGGGCTACACCTTC	CASSSTGWDWGYTF
NA	TRBV19	TRBJ2-3	NA	TGTGCCAGTAGTATAGGGGGGCCAGATACGCAGTATTTT	CASSIGGPDTQYF
NA	TRBV6-1	TRBJ1-2	NA	TGTGCCAGCAGTCCCTGGGAGGGAGCTAACTATGGCTACACCTTC	CASSPWEGANYGYTF
NA	TRBV7-9	TRBJ1-6	TRBD1	TGTGCCAGCAGTAGTCCCCGGGGGACAGATTATAATTCACCCCTCCACTTT	CASSSPRGTDYNSPLHF
NA	TRBV28	TRBJ2-7	NA	TGTGCCAGCAGTTTAGAAAGCCCCCCTGATTTGTACTTC	CASSLESPPDLYF
NA	TRBV14	TRBJ2-1	NA	TGTGCCAGCAGCCCGCGGGGCTTTAATGAGCAGTTCTTC	CASSPRGFNEQFF
NA	TRBV6-5	TRBJ1-2	NA	TGTGCCAGCAGTACAGGCCCCCCTGATGGCTACACCTTC	CASSTGPPDGYTF
NA	TRBV6-6	TRBJ2-7	TRBD1	TGTGCCAGCAGTTTAAGGACAGGGAGAGGTTACGAGCAGTACTTC	CASSLRTGRGYEQYF
NA	TRBV7-9	TRBJ1-2	NA	TGTGCCAGCAGCTTAGGGGGCCTACTCTCTGGCTACACCTTC	CASSLGGLLSGYTF
NA	TRBV7-2	TRBJ2-7	NA	TGTGCCAGCAGCCCGGAGTGTGAGTACGAGCAGTACTTC	CASSPECEYEQYF
NA	TRBV28	TRBJ2-1	TRBD2	TGTGCCAGCAGTGTCCAGCGGGAGGGGGTGTTCTTC	CASSVQREGVFF
NA	TRBV28	TRBJ1-5	NA	TGTGCCAGCAGTTTCCTGCCAGGGGAACAGCCCCAGCATTTT	CASSFLPGEQPQHF
NA	TRBV30	TRBJ2-2	TRBD2	TGTGCCGGGGGACTAGCGGGAGCCTTGGAGGCCGGGGAGCTGTTTTTT	CAGGLAGALEAGELFF
few	TRBV5-8	TRBJ1-2	NA	TGTGCCAGCAGTTGGGGGGGGGCTGGCTACACCTTC	CASSWGGAGYTF
NA	TRBV9	TRBJ2-5	TRBD2	TGTGCCAGCAGCGTAGGGATAGCGGGGGGGATAGAGACCCAGTACTTC	CASSVGIAGGIETQYF
once	TRBV5-4	TRBJ1-6	TRBD1	TGTGCCAGCAGCGCTGGGACAGGCGTTAATTCACCCCTCCACTTT	CASSAGTGVNSPLHF
NA	TRBV25-1	TRBJ1-5	TRBD1	TGTGCCACCCGAGACAGGGCCGATCAGCCCCAGCATTTT	CATRDRADQPQHF
NA	TRBV19	TRBJ1-5	TRBD1	TGTGCCAGTAGTTCTGACAGGGACCAGCCCCAGCATTTT	CASSSDRDQPQHF
NA	TRBV25-1	TRBJ1-1	NA	TGTGCCAGCAGTAAAGCCCCCGGGACAACGAACACTGAAGCTTTCTTT	CASSKAPGTTNTEAFF
NA	TRBV19	TRBJ1-2	NA	TGTGCCAGTAGAGTCAGGGACTATGGCTACACCTTC	CASRVRDYGYTF
NA	TRBV5-6	TRBJ2-7	TRBD1	TGTGCCAGCAGCGTGGGACAGGCCCTCTCCTACGAGCAGTACTTC	CASSVGQALSYEQYF
NA	TRBV6-5	TRBJ1-3	NA	TGTGCCAGCAGCAGGGCCCTCTTCGAAGGAAACACCATATATTTT	CASSRALFEGNTIYF
NA	TRBV2	TRBJ2-2	TRBD2	TGTGCCAGCAGGACGGGGACTAGCGGGACTGCCGGGGAGCTGTTTTTT	CASRTGTSGTAGELFF
NA	TRBV29-1	TRBJ1-2	TRBD1	TGCAGCGTCCGGACAGGTTCTAACTATGGCTACACCTTC	CSVRTGSNYGYTF
NA	TRBV6-1	TRBJ2-1	TRBD2	TGTGCCAGCAGTGATACTAGCGGGAGTGTCGTCCATGAGCAGTTCTTC	CASSDTSGSVVHEQFF
NA	TRBV19	TRBJ2-2	TRBD1	TGTGCCAGTAGTCTGCCCGGACAGGGAAGAGCCGGGGAGCTGTTTTTT	CASSLPGQGRAGELFF
NA	TRBV7-3	TRBJ1-6	NA	TGTGCCAGCAGCCTGACTACTAATTCACCCCTCCACTTT	CASSLTTNSPLHF
NA	TRBV5-4	TRBJ2-1	TRBD2	TGTGCCAGCAGCTTGGTGGGCGGGAGGTCTAGAGAGCAGTTCTTC	CASSLVGGRSREQFF
NA	TRBV2	TRBJ2-7	NA	TGTGCCAGCAGTTTACAGGGTTACGAGCAGTACTTC	CASSLQGYEQYF
NA	TRBV6-1	TRBJ2-1	TRBD2	TGTGCCAGCAGTGAGACTAGCGGGGGAGGACCCTACAATGAGCAGTTCTTC	CASSETSGGGPYNEQFF
NA	TRBV7-2	TRBJ2-3	TRBD2	TGTGCCAGCAGCTGGGTGGCGGGGGATCACCATTTT	CASSWVAGDHHF
NA	TRBV5-1	TRBJ1-4	NA	TGCGCCAGCCGACCGCCAGGGACTACAACTAATGAAAAACTGTTTTTT	CASRPPGTTTNEKLFF
NA	TRBV6-5	TRBJ2-1	TRBD2	TGTGCCAGCAGAAGTGTTAGCGGGTCCTACAATGAGCAGTTCTTC	CASRSVSGSYNEQFF
NA	TRBV7-6	TRBJ2-7	NA	TGTGCCAGCAGCCTCAGCGGGTCGGACTACGAGCAGTACTTC	CASSLSGSDYEQYF
once	TRBV7-3	TRBJ1-6	NA	TGTGCCAGCAGCGTCGGGGGGGCCTATAATTCACCCCTCCACTTT	CASSVGGAYNSPLHF
NA	TRBV5-1	TRBJ2-1	NA	TGCGCCAGCAGCTTAGGGGGAAGCTCCTACAATGAGCAGTTCTTC	CASSLGGSSYNEQFF
NA	TRBV6-1	TRBJ1-1	NA	TGTGCCAGCAGTGAACGGGGGAGGAGTACGAACACTGAAGCTTTCTTT	CASSERGRSTNTEAFF
NA	TRBV7-9	TRBJ2-7	NA	TGTGCCAGCAGCGCTAGCAAGACATACGAGCAGTACTTC	CASSASKTYEQYF
once	TRBV5-6	TRBJ2-7	TRBD1	TGTGCCAGCAGCGTGGGACAGGCCCTCTCCTACGAGCAGTACTTC	CASSVGQALSYEQYF
once	TRBV27	TRBJ1-5	NA	TGTGCCAGCAGTTTCCAGGGGCCCAATCAGCCCCAGCATTTT	CASSFQGPNQPQHF
NA	TRBV25-1	TRBJ2-3	NA	TGTGCCAGTACCGACAAAACAAGCACAGATACGCAGTATTTT	CASTDKTSTDTQYF
NA	TRBV6-5	TRBJ2-1	TRBD2	TGTGCCAGCAGCCCGGGACTAGCGGGGTACAATGAGCAGTTCTTC	CASSPGLAGYNEQFF
medium-sized	TRBV10-1	TRBJ1-1	NA	TGCGCCAGCAGCGGACAGACGAACACTGAAGCTTTCTTT	CASSGQTNTEAFF
NA	TRBV28	TRBJ2-1	NA	TGTGCCAGCAGTTCCCTGAGTAGAGGGACCTACAATGAGCAGTTCTTC	CASSSLSRGTYNEQFF
NA	TRBV6-5	TRBJ1-5	NA	TGTGCCAGCAGTTACCGGGGGGCAGGGGAGCCCCAGCATTTT	CASSYRGAGEPQHF
NA	TRBV15	TRBJ1-3	NA	TGTGCCACCAGCAGAGATGCTGGGGGCCTCACCTCTGGAAACACCATATATTTT	CATSRDAGGLTSGNTIYF
NA	TRBV6-5	TRBJ1-1	NA	TGTGCCAGCAGCTCGGCAGGGAGAGGGGGCACTGAAGCTTTCTTT	CASSSAGRGGTEAFF
NA	TRBV6-1	TRBJ1-5	NA	TGTGCCAGCAGTGAGGTCCCGAGTCAGCCCCAGCATTTT	CASSEVPSQPQHF
NA	TRBV5-1	TRBJ1-1	TRBD1	TGCGCCAGCAGCCCGCTAGGGGGCTCTAGTGAAGCTTTCTTT	CASSPLGGSSEAFF
NA	TRBV7-2	TRBJ1-2	TRBD1	TGTGCCAGCAGCCCAAGGGACAGCCTAAACTATGGCTACACCTTC	CASSPRDSLNYGYTF